Here is one TCR gamma chain with its context. The target antigen is unknown. This CDR3 is also generated by other DNA sequences in the sample. RNA was extracted from the cells and then reverse transcribed. CDR3 amplicons came from multiplex PCR with pooled V-gene forward and constant-region reverse primers. TCRdb made new clone calls on the multiplex PCR reads using CATT. Of 9,000 to 13,000 gamma-chain clones in the sample, around 40% are singletons; the top ten hold just under 2%. The sample is drawn from a study of Vδ1+ human thymocytes. With V trimmed by 2 bases and J by 5 bases, 3 bases remained unmatched. The CDR3 length is 12 residues. Germline CDR1 reads GITISATS; CDR2 reads ISYDGTV (reference sequence). Points from the study as a whole: Despite high sort purity, roughly 20% of thymic T cell receptor delta sequences were Vdelta2. Thymic TRG and TRD repertoires appeared highly polyclonal, with Gaussian CDR3 length distributions.

Alphabeta T cells were depleted, then CD3+ Vdelta1+ Vdelta2- thymocytes were FACS-sorted. The specimen sequenced was Vdelta1+ gamma-delta thymocytes from the thymus. Stated subset: FACS-sorted CD3+ TCRalphabeta- TCRVdelta1+ TCRVdelta2- thymocytes. This TCR was recovered from a boy younger than two who had congenital heart surgery. This rearrangement joins TRGV9 to TRGJ1 or TRGJ2. CDR3 protein: CALWEADYKKLF. DNA of the CDR3: TGTGCCTTGTGGGAGGCAGATTATAAGAAACTCTTT.